The 21 T cell receptor beta chains given below trace back to one sample, sequenced in a study of radiotherapy plus CTLA-4 blockade in lung cancer. The protocol was immunoSEQ multiplex PCR, while the TCRdb copy is restricted to in-frame clones and leaves out a portion. The repertoire has about 51,000 clones, 75% to 85% of them found once; the top ten carry 8.5%. The starting material was peripheral blood, obtained from a patient treated with radiotherapy plus ipilimumab. The receptor source for this set is a human donor with non-small cell lung cancer who had a complete response to radiotherapy plus ipilimumab.

This chain uses TRBV6-6 with TRBJ1-3, with 7 bases that match TRBD1. CDR1 is MNHNY, CDR2 SVGAGI, per germline (reference sequence). The CDR3 extends over 16 amino acids. With V trimmed by 5 bases and J by 0 bases, 7 bases remained unmatched. CDR3 residues: CASSPPGQYSGNTIYF. The CDR3 region has the DNA TGTGCCAGCAGTCCCCCGGGACAGTACTCTGGAAACACCATATATTTT.

The chain carries TRBV6-4 and TRBJ2-2; 9 bases match TRBD1. CDR3 length: 16 residues. In germline, CDR1 is MRHNA, CDR2 SNTAGT. Trimming at V came to 5 bases and at J to 3 bases, leaving 7 bases not matched to a gene. CDR3 DNA sequence: TGTGCCAGCAGTCGCCGAACAGGGGGCGACACCGGGGAGCTGTTTTTT. Residues: CASSRRTGGDTGELFF.

The J gene is TRBJ1-1, the V gene TRBV13, with D perhaps matching TRBD1 (6 bases). This CDR3 has 13 amino acids. Germline loops: CDR1 PRHDT, CDR2 FYEKMQ (reference sequence). The V end lost 5 bases, the J end lost 2 bases, and 9 bases lay between the germline ends. The DNA of the CDR3 is TGTGCCAGCAGCCCAGGGGATAACACTGAAGCTTTCTTT. It is translated as CASSPGDNTEAFF.

This chain uses TRBV7-9 with TRBJ2-7; 8 bases align to TRBD1. Germline lookup yields CDR1 SEHNR and CDR2 FQNEAQ (reference sequence). The length of the CDR3 is 16 residues. V lost 4 bases and J lost 0; bases outside the gene matches: 8. This CDR3 reads CASSSLTGGISYEQYF. DNA for the CDR3: TGTGCCAGCAGCTCGCTAACAGGGGGGATCTCCTACGAGCAGTACTTC.

The V gene is TRBV30, the J gene TRBJ1-4; D possibly corresponds to TRBD1 (6 bases). The CDR3 contains 12 residues. The V end lost 1 base, the J end lost 7 bases, and 7 bases lay between the germline ends. Germline CDR1 and CDR2: GTSNPN and SVGIG (reference sequence). The CDR3 sequence is CAWSGGPEKLFF. CDR3 DNA: TGTGCCTGGAGTGGGGGGCCTGAAAAACTGTTTTTT.

This clone occurred a few times. J is TRBJ2-1 and V is TRBV11-3, with 13 bases identical to TRBD2. The CDR3 loop spans 18 amino acids. V lost 4 bases, J lost 8 bases, and 14 bases stayed unmatched. Per the germline V gene, CDR1 is SGHNT and CDR2 is YENEEA. CDR3 region: CASSSREGLAGVSHEQFF. The CDR3 DNA reads TGTGCCAGCAGCTCCCGCGAAGGACTAGCGGGAGTCTCACATGAGCAGTTCTTC.

The rearrangement uses TRBV11-3 and TRBJ2-7, with no clear D. The germline V gene has CDR1 SGHNT and CDR2 YENEEA. V was cut by 3 bases and J by 3 bases, with 9 bases left in between. The CDR3 contains 13 residues. The CDR3 loop is CASSLEINYEQYV. Written as DNA, the CDR3 is TGTGCCAGCAGCTTGGAGATAAACTACGAGCAGTACGTC.

The chain carries TRBV6-4 and TRBJ2-7, with TRBD2 matching 10 bases. Germline V CDR1 and CDR2: MRHNA, SNTAGT. With 7 bases clipped from V and 4 bases from J, the junction kept 16 bases outside the gene matches. The CDR3 has 17 residues. The CDR3 bases are TGTGCCAGCATTCTAGCGGGAGTCCCTCGACGGGAGTACGAGCAGTACGTC. Translation: CASILAGVPRREYEQYV.

The rearrangement links TRBV9 to TRBJ2-5; 8 bases line up with TRBD2. Losses at the gene ends were 4 bases for V and 5 bases for J; bases not matched to a gene: 7. The CDR3 consists of 14 residues. CDR1 is SGDLS and CDR2 is YYNGEE in the germline V gene. CDR3 DNA: TGTGCCAGCAGCCCAACCCCGGGGGGGGAGACCCAGTACTTC. It encodes CASSPTPGGETQYF.

This chain links TRBV9 with TRBJ2-6; D ambiguous. CDR1 is SGDLS and CDR2 is YYNGEE in the germline V gene. V gave up 0 bases and J gave up 0 bases, with 7 bases separating them. The CDR3 sequence is 16 residues long. CDR3 DNA sequence: TGTGCCAGCAGCGTAGCTACCGTCTCTGGGGCCAACGTCCTGACTTTC. Protein product: CASSVATVSGANVLTF.

The chain links TRBV11-2 to TRBJ2-3; 9 positions agree with TRBD2. Germline trimming cut 2 bases from V and 5 bases from J; bases unmatched to any gene: 11. This CDR3 spans 17 amino acids. CDR1 is SGHAT and CDR2 is FQNNGV in the germline V gene. The CDR3 sequence: CASSLHPSGGLVDTQYF. The CDR3 DNA reads as TGTGCCAGCAGCTTACACCCGAGCGGGGGGCTGGTAGATACGCAGTATTTT.

This chain connects TRBV5-5 to TRBJ2-4; the match to TRBD2 covers 10 bases. The CDR3 sequence is 19 residues long. Looked up from germline, CDR1 is SGHKS and CDR2 is YYEKEE (reference sequence). The V and J ends lost 1 base and 2 bases, in that order; junction bases with no gene match: 12. The CDR3 protein is CASSLRGSGGSESKNIQYF. The CDR3 nucleotides read TGTGCCAGCAGCTTGCGAGGTAGCGGGGGGAGTGAGTCCAAAAACATTCAGTACTTC.

CDR3 DNA: TGTGCCAGCAGCCTTCAGGGGATCCCTGAAGCTTTCTTT. Its translation: CASSLQGIPEAFF. The rearrangement uses TRBV6-5 and TRBJ1-1, with D tentatively TRBD1 (6 bases). V gave up 6 bases and J gave up 6 bases, with 14 bases separating them. In germline, CDR1 is MNHEY, CDR2 SVGAGI. The CDR3 length is 13 residues.

This clone was counted once. The chain employs TRBV6-5 and TRBJ1-5; tentative D call: TRBD1 (5 bases). V gave up 2 bases and J gave up 2 bases, with 7 bases separating them. Germline assignment: CDR1 MNHEY and CDR2 SVGAGI. The CDR3 has 14 amino acids. As DNA, the CDR3 is TGTGCCAGCAGTTACGGGGCGCGCAATCAGCCCCAGCATTTT. It encodes CASSYGARNQPQHF.

The chain employs TRBV27 and TRBJ1-4; a possible D gene is TRBD1 (5 bases). The CDR3 consists of 14 residues. Trimming removed 3 bases at V and 2 bases at J, with 7 bases between. The germline V gene encodes CDR1 MNHEY and CDR2 SMNVEV (reference sequence). Here the CDR3 DNA reads TGTGCCAGCAGTTTTAAGGGGACTAATGAAAAACTGTTTTTT. Its translation is CASSFKGTNEKLFF.

This clone was counted only a few times. The chain carries TRBV19 and TRBJ1-5; unclear D gene. The CDR3 totals 14 residues. CDR1 is LNHDA and CDR2 is SQIVND in the germline V gene (reference sequence). Trimming removed 7 bases from V and 3 bases from J, with 13 bases in between. The CDR3: CASTLGRSNQPQHF. The CDR3 nucleotides read TGTGCCAGTACCCTGGGGAGGTCCAATCAGCCCCAGCATTTT.

The J gene is TRBJ2-3, the V gene TRBV11-3; D call uncertain. Per germline, CDR1 SGHNT and CDR2 YENEEA. The CDR3 consists of 14 residues. V lost 5 bases to trimming and J lost 1 base, with 10 bases between them. For the CDR3, the DNA is TGTGCCAGCAGCCGGAGATTGGGCACAGATACGCAGTATTTT. Amino acid sequence: CASSRRLGTDTQYF.

This rearrangement joins TRBV19 to TRBJ2-7; D may be TRBD1 (6 bases). The germline V and J ends were trimmed by 4 bases and 4 bases, with 20 bases remaining between them. The CDR3 length is 16 residues. The germline CDR1 and CDR2 sequences are LNHDA and SQIVND (reference sequence). CDR3 sequence: CASSTFPGQGKYEQYF. The CDR3 nucleotides read TGTGCCAGTAGTACCTTTCCGGGGCAGGGGAAATACGAGCAGTACTTC.

The V and J genes are TRBV29-1 and TRBJ2-2; no definite D call. The germline CDR1 and CDR2 sequences are SQVTM and ANQGSEA. The CDR3 loop spans 14 amino acids. V was pared by 5 bases and J by 2 bases, with 12 bases between. The CDR3 nucleotides read TGCAGCGTTATGGCGGATATCAACACCGGGGAGCTGTTTTTT. Translated, it gives CSVMADINTGELFF.

The chain recombines TRBV4-3 with TRBJ2-4, with a weak D call TRBD2 (6 bases). This CDR3 is 15 amino acids long. V lost 1 base and J lost 5, with 12 bases in between. Germline assignment: CDR1 LGHNA and CDR2 YSLEER. In nucleotides, the CDR3 is TGCGCCAGCAGCCAAGGGGCTGGGACTGAAAACATTCAGTACTTC. Protein: CASSQGAGTENIQYF.

The rearrangement uses TRBV25-1 and TRBJ2-5; D gene ambiguous. This CDR3 comprises 14 residues. Germline V gives CDR1 MGHDK, CDR2 SYGVNS. With 3 bases removed from V and 0 bases from J, the gap between germline ends came to 8 bases. The CDR3 loop is CASSETRNQETQYF. CDR3 sequence (DNA): TGTGCCAGCAGTGAGACACGGAACCAAGAGACCCAGTACTTC.